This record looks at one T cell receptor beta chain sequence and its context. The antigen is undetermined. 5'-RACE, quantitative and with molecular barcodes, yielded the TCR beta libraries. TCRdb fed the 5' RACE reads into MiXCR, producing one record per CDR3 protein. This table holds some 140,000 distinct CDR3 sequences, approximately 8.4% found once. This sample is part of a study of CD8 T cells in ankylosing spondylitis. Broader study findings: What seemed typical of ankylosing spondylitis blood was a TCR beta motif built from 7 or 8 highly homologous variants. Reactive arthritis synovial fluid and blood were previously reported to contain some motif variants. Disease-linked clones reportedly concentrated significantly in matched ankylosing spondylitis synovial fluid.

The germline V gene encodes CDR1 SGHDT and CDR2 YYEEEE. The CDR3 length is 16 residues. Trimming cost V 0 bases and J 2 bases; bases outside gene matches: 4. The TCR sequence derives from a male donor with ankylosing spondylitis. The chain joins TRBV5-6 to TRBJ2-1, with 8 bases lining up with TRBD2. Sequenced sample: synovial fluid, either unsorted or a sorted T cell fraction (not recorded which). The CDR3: CASSLGNSGAYNEQFF. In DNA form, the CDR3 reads TGTGCCAGCAGCTTGGGCAATAGCGGGGCCTACAATGAGCAGTTCTTC.